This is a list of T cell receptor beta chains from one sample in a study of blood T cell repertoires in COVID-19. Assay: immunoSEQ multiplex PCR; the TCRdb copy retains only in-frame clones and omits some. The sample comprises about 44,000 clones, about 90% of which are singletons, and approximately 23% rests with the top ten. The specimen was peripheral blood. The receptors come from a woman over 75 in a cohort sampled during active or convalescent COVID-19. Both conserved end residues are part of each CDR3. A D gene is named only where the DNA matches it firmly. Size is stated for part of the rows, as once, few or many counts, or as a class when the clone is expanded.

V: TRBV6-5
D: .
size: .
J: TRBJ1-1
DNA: TGTGCCAGCAGACACGACAGGAACACTGAAGCTTTCTTT
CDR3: CASRHDRNTEAFF

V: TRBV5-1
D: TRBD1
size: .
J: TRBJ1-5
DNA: TGCGCCAGCAGCTTCACAGGGGGTCAGCCCCAGCATTTT
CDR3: CASSFTGGQPQHF

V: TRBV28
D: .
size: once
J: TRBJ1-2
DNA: TGTGCCAGCACGTCCGGGACACACTATGGCTACACCTTC
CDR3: CASTSGTHYGYTF

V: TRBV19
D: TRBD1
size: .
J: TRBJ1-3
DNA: TGTGCCAGTAGTATCGGCCGGACAGGGCCTGGAAACACCATATATTTT
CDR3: CASSIGRTGPGNTIYF

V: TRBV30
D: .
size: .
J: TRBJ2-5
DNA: TGTGCCTGGGAAACTGGCCAAGAGACCCAGTACTTC
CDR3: CAWETGQETQYF

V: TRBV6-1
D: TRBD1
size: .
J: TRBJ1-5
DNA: TGTGCCAGCAGTGGACAGGGAATATTGGAGCGGGGCAATCAGCCCCAGCATTTT
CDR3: CASSGQGILERGNQPQHF

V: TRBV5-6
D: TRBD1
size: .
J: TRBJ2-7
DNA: TGTGCCAGCAGCGGGCCGGGACAGGGGTTTAGGGAGCAGTACTTC
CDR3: CASSGPGQGFREQYF

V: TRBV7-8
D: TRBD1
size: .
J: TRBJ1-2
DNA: TGTGCCAGCAGCTACCTAAGGGGACAGGGCCATGGCTACACCTTC
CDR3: CASSYLRGQGHGYTF

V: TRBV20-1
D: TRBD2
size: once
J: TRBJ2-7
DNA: TGCAGTGCTAGTGTCCTGGGGGGGGGCTACGAGCAGTACTTC
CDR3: CSASVLGGGYEQYF

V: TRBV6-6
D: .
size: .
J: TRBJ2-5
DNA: TGTGCCAGCAGTGGCCTTGGCGGCTCGCGAGAGACCCAGTACTTC
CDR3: CASSGLGGSRETQYF

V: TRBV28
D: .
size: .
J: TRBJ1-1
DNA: TGTGCCAGCAGTACCCAGACGGTTGTCGGGAGGGAAGCTTTCTTT
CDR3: CASSTQTVVGREAFF

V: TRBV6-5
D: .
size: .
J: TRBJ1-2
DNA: TGTGCCAGCAGTTACGACCCCGAAAGGAGGGGCTACACCTTC
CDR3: CASSYDPERRGYTF

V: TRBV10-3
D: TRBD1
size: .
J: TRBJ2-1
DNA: TGTGCCATCAGCACGGACAGGGCCTCCTACAATGAGCAGTTCTTC
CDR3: CAISTDRASYNEQFF

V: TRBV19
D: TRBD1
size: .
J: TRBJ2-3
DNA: TGTGCCAGTAGTGAGACAGGGGGTACGGCAGATACGCAGTATTTT
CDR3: CASSETGGTADTQYF

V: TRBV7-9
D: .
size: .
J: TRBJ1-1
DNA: TGTGCCAGCAGCCCGACCGGGACTGGGCCCGAAGCTTTCTTT
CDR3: CASSPTGTGPEAFF

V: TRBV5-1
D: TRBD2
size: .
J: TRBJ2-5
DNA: TGCGCCAGCAGCTTGGATGTCCAGGGAGGGCAAGAGACCCAGTACTTC
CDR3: CASSLDVQGGQETQYF

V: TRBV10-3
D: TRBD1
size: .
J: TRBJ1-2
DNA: TGTGCCATCACGGACAGGGAGACTAACTATGGCTACACCTTC
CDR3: CAITDRETNYGYTF

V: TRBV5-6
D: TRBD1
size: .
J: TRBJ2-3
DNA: TGTGCCAGCAGCAAAAACGGACAGGGGCTACTCACAGATACGCAGTATTTT
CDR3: CASSKNGQGLLTDTQYF

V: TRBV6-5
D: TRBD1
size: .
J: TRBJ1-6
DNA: TGTGCCAGTTACAGGGGGCCAGGTTCACCCCTCCACTTT
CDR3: CASYRGPGSPLHF

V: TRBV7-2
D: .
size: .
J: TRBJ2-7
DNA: TGTGCCAGCAGCCCCCAGGGTAGCGAGCAGTACTTC
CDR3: CASSPQGSEQYF

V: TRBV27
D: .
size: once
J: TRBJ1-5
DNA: TGTGCCAGCAGGCAACAGGCGCATAGCAATCAGCCCCAGCATTTT
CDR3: CASRQQAHSNQPQHF

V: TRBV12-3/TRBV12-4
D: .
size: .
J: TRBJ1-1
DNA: TGTGCCAGCAGTTTTTACAGATCTGAAGCTTTCTTT
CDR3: CASSFYRSEAFF

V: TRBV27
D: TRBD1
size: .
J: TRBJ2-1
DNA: TGTGCCAGCACCCAAATCCGCCGGGACAGAATGAGTTTAAGCTCCTACAATGAGCAGTTCTTC
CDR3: CASTQIRRDRMSLSSYNEQFF

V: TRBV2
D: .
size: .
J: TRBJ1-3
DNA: TGTGCCAGCACTATCCTCTCTGGAAACACCATATATTTT
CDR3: CASTILSGNTIYF

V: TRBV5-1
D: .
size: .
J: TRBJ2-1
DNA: TGCGCCAGCAGCAGGGATCAGGGAACTGAGCAGTTCTTC
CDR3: CASSRDQGTEQFF

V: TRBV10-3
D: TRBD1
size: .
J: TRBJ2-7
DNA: TGTGCCATCAGTGATTTTGGGACAGGGGGCGACGAGCAGTACTTC
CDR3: CAISDFGTGGDEQYF

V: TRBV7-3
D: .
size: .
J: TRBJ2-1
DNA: TGTGCCAGCAGCCCATGGCGGTCCTCCTACAATGAGCAGTTCTTC
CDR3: CASSPWRSSYNEQFF

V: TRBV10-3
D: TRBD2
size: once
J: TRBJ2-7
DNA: TGTGCCATCAGTGACCCCGGGACTAGCGGGAGGGAGGCCGAGCAGTACTTC
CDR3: CAISDPGTSGREAEQYF

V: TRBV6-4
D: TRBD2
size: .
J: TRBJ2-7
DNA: TGTGCCAGCGCGGCCGGGACTAGCGGGGCGTGTCTATACGAGCAGTACTTC
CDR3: CASAAGTSGACLYEQYF

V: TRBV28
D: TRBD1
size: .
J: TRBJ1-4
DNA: TGTGCCAGCAGTTTCATGACAGGGGGGTACCGTGGAAAACTGTTTTTT
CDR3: CASSFMTGGYRGKLFF

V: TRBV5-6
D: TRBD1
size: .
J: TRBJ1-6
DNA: TGTGCCAGCAGCTTGGGGACAGGGCAAATCAATTCACCCCTCCACTTT
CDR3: CASSLGTGQINSPLHF

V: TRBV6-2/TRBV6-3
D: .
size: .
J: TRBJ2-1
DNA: TGTGCCAGCAGTTATAGCCTGGCCTACAATGAGCAGTTCTTC
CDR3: CASSYSLAYNEQFF

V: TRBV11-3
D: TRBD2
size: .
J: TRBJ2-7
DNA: TGTGCCAGCAGCCGTCAGACTAGCGGGAGCTACTCCTACGAGCAGTACTTC
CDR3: CASSRQTSGSYSYEQYF

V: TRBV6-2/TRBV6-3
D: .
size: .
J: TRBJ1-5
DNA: TGTGCCAGCAGCGATTACCCAAGGGGGAATCAGCCCCAGCATTTT
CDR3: CASSDYPRGNQPQHF

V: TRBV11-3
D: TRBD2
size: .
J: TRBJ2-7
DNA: TGTGCCAGCAGCTTACTCGGGACTAGCGGGAGATACGAGCAGTACTTC
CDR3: CASSLLGTSGRYEQYF

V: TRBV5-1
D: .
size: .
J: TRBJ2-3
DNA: TGCGCCAGCAGCTTCGGCGGGTCGGCCACAGATACGCAGTATTTT
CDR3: CASSFGGSATDTQYF

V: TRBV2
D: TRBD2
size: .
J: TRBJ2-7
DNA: TGTGCCAGCAATCTGGGACTAGCGGGGCACGAGCAGTACTTC
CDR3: CASNLGLAGHEQYF

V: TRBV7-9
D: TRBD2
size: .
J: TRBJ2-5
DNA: TGTGCCAGCAGCTCCAGGACTAGCGGGACACAAGAGACCCAGTACTTC
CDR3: CASSSRTSGTQETQYF

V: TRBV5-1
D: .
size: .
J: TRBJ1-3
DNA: TGCGCCAGCAGCTTGGCCGTCGGGGGTGGAAACACCATATATTTT
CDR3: CASSLAVGGGNTIYF

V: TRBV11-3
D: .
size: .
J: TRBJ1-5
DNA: TGTGCCAGCAGCTTAGACTCGCGGCAGCCCCAGCATTTT
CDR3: CASSLDSRQPQHF

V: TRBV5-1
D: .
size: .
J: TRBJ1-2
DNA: TGCGCCAGCAGCGAAGGACTGACCTACTATGGCTACACCTTC
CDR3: CASSEGLTYYGYTF

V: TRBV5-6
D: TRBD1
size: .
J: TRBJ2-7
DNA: TGTGCCAGCAGCAGCCCCGGACAGGGGGCGTTAGAGCAGTACTTC
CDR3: CASSSPGQGALEQYF

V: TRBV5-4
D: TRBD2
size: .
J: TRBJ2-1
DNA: TGTGCCAGCAGCTCGAGCCTGACTAGCGGGACTTACAATGAGCAGTTCTTC
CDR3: CASSSSLTSGTYNEQFF

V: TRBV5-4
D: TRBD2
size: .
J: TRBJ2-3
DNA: TGTGCCAGCAGCGCGACTAGCGGGAGGGACCGCACAGATACGCAGTATTTT
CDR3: CASSATSGRDRTDTQYF

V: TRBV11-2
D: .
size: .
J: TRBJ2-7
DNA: TGTGCCAGCAGCTTTCTGGAAGGGGCCTACGAGCAGTACTTC
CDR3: CASSFLEGAYEQYF

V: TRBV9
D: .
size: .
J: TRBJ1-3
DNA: TGTGCCAGCAGCGTCTGGCAGGGAAACACCATATATTTT
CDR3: CASSVWQGNTIYF

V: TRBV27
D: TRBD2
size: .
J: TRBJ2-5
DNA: TGTGCCAGCTCCCCTTGGGGAGGGACAGAGACCCAGTACTTC
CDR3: CASSPWGGTETQYF

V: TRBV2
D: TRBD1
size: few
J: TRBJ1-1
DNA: TGTGCCAGCAGGTCTGTCGGACAGGGTATTAACACTGAAGCTTTCTTT
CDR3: CASRSVGQGINTEAFF

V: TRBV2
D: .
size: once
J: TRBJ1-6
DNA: TGTGCCAGCGGGACTCCCACCGGGGCCCTCCACTTT
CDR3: CASGTPTGALHF

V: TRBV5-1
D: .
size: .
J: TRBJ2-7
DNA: TGCGCCAGCAGGCCCGCGAGCTCCTACGAGCAGTACTTC
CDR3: CASRPASSYEQYF

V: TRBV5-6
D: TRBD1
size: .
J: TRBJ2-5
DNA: TGTGCCAGCAGCTTTAGGGACAGCCAGTTGGAGACCCAGTACTTC
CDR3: CASSFRDSQLETQYF

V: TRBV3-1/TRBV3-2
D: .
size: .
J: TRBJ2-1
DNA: TGTGCCAGCAGCTCAACTTACCCCTTGAATGAGCAGTTCTTC
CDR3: CASSSTYPLNEQFF

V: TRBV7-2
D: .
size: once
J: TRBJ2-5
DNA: TGTGCCAGCAGCTTAGTAGTGGGGAGCCAAGAGACCCAGTACTTC
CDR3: CASSLVVGSQETQYF

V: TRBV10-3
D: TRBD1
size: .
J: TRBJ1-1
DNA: TGTGCCTCCAGACCCGGGACAGGTATGAACACTGAAGCTTTCTTT
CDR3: CASRPGTGMNTEAFF

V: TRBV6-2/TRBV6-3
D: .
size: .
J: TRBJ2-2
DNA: TGTGCCAGCAGCCCCGACACCGGGGAGCTGTTTTTT
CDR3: CASSPDTGELFF